One sample yielded the 7 T cell receptor beta chains listed below, sequenced in a study of identifying expanded T cells in peripheral blood. Method: immunoSEQ multiplex PCR; TCRdb's copy keeps in-frame clones and lacks some. The table records about 81,000 clones, 84% of them present only once. Material: blood. These receptors came from a person aged 18 to 69 in good health.

The rearrangement links TRBV28 to TRBJ2-1, with 8 bases matching TRBD2. CDR3 size: 13 residues. After removal of 6 bases from V and 7 bases from J, the junction contained 5 bases not matched to a gene. The V gene's germline CDR1 is MDHEN and CDR2 SYDVKM. The chain's CDR3 is CASRGIAGNEQFF. CDR3 DNA sequence: TGTGCCAGCAGAGGAATAGCGGGAAATGAGCAGTTCTTC.

V is TRBV30 and J is TRBJ2-3; D is undetermined. The germline V gene has CDR1 GTSNPN and CDR2 SVGIG (reference sequence). There are 14 residues in the CDR3. Trimming pared 7 bases from V and 6 bases from J, leaving 20 bases between. The CDR3 reads CASNSPAASDTQYF. For the CDR3, the DNA is TGTGCCTCGAACAGCCCTGCGGCCTCGGATACGCAGTATTTT.

The chain uses TRBV4-3 and TRBJ2-1, with D unclear. Trimming removed 0 bases at V and 2 bases at J, with 8 bases between. The germline gives CDR1 LGHNA, CDR2 YSLEER. The CDR3 covers 15 residues. The CDR3 reads CASSQDEATYNEQFF. CDR3 nucleotide sequence: TGCGCCAGCAGCCAAGATGAAGCGACCTACAATGAGCAGTTCTTC.

This clone showed up just a few times. The identical CDR3 is also encoded by other nucleotide sequences in the sample. This CDR3 reads CASSPPSTDTQYF. The CDR3, as DNA: TGTGCCAGCAGTCCACCTTCCACAGATACGCAGTATTTT. The chain recombines TRBV28 with TRBJ2-3; no reliable D call. Germline-derived CDR1 and CDR2 are MDHEN and SYDVKM. The CDR3 consists of 13 residues. V gave up 5 bases and J gave up 2 bases, with 8 bases separating them.

This chain connects TRBV7-9 to TRBJ1-2; TRBD1 matches at 7 bases. The CDR3 consists of 13 residues. Germline CDR1 reads SEHNR; CDR2 reads FQNEAQ (reference sequence). V dropped 3 bases and J dropped 4; count of bases not matched to a gene: 2. The CDR3 spells CASSFDRVYGYTF. CDR3 DNA: TGTGCCAGCAGCTTCGACAGGGTCTATGGCTACACCTTC.

In DNA, the CDR3 is TGTGCCAGCAGCGTGCCTAGCGGGGTAACCTACAATGAGCAGTTCTTC. As protein: CASSVPSGVTYNEQFF. The chain uses TRBV21-1 and TRBJ2-1; TRBD2 is the table's D call, not checked against the DNA. TRBV21-1 is given as a pseudogene. This CDR3 is built from 16 residues.

This clone appeared once. The chain combines TRBV6-5 with TRBJ2-7, with 7 nucleotides matching TRBD2. From germline, CDR1 is MNHEY and CDR2 SVGAGI. The junction had 9 bases not matched to a gene; V was cut back by 2 bases and J by 5 bases. This CDR3 has 15 amino acids. The CDR3 sequence: CASSYDSGLPNEQYF. The CDR3 bases are TGTGCCAGCAGTTACGACTCGGGACTACCTAACGAGCAGTACTTC.